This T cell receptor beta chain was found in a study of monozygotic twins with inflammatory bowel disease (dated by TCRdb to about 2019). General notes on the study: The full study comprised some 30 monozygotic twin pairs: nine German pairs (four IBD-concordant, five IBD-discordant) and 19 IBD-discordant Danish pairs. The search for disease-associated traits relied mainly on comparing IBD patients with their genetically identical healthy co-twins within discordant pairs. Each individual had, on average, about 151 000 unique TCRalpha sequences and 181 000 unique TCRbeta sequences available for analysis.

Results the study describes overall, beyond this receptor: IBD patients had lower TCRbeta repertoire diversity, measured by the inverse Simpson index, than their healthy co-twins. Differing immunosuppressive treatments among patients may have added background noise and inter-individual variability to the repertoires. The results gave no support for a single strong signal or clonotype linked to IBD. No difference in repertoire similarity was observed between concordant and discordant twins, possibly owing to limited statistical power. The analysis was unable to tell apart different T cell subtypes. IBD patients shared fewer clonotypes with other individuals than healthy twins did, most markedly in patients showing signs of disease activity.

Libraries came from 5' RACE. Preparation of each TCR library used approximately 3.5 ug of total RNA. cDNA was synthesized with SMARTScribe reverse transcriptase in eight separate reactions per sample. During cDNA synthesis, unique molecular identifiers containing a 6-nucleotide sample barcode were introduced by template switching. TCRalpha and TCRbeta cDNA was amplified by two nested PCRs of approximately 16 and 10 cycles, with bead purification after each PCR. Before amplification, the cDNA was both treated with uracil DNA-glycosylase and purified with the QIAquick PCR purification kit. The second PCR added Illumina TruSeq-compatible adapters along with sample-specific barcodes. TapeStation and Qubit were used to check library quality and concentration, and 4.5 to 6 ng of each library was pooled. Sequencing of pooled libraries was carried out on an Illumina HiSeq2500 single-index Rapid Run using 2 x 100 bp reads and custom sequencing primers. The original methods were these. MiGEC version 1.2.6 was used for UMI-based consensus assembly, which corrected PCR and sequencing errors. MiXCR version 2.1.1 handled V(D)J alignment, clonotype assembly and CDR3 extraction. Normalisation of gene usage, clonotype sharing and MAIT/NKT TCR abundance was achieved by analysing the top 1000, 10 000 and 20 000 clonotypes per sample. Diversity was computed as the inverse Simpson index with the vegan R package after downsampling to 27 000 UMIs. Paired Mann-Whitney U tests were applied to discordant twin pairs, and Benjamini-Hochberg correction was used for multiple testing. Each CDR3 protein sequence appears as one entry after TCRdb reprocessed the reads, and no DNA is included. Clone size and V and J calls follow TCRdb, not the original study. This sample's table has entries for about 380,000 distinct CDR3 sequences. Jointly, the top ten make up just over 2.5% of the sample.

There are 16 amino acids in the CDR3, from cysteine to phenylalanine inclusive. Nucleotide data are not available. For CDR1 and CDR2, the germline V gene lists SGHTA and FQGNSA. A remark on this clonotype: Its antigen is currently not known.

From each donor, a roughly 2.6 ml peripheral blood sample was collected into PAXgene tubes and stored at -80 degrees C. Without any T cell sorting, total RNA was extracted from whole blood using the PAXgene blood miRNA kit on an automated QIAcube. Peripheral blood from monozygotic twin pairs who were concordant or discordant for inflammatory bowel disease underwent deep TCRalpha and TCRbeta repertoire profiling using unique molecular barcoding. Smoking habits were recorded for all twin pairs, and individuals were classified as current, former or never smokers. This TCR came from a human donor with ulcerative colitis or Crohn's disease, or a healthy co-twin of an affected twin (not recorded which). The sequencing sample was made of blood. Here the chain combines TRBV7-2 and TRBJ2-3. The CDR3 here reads CASSPRTRTSTDTQYF.